This T cell receptor beta chain came from a study of T cells expressing NK-cell markers. Study overall: Sequencing of TCR beta repertoires drew on sorted CD3+CD56+NKG2C+, CD3+CD56+NKG2C- and CD3+CD56-NKG2C+ T cells. Of eight sequenced donors, seven were HCMV-seropositive and one HCMV-seronegative.

This CDR3 spans 13 amino acids. Germline loops: CDR1 MNHEY, CDR2 SMNVEV (reference sequence). TCRdb re-analyzed the 5' RACE reads; it lists each CDR3 protein once, without DNA. In all, the sample yields approximately 170,000 distinct CDR3 sequences. The V gene is TRBV27, the J gene TRBJ2-2. Sequences were obtained from blood T cells: a sorted CD56 or NKG2C T cell subset, CD4+ or CD8+ T cells, or bulk PBMC T cells (not recorded which). The TCR was taken from a man aged 18-70 years in good health. CDR3 loop: CASAGSNTGELFF.